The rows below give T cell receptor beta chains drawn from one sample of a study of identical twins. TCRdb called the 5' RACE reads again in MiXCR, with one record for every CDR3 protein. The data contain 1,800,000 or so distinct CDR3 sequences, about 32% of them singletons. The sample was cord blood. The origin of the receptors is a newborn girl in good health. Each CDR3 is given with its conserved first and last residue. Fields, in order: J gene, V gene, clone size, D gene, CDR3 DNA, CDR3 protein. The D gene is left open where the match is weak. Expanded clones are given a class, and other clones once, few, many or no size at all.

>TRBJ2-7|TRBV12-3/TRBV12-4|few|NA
TGTGCCAGCAGCCCTCTAGTTTCCGAGCAGTACTTC
CASSPLVSEQYF
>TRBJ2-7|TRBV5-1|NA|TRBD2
TGCGCCAGCAGCTTATTGAGAGGGGCTAGCGGATTCTACGAGCAGTACTTC
CASSLLRGASGFYEQYF
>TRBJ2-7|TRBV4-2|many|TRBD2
TGTGCCAGCAGCCAAGATAGGACTAGCGGACCCTACGAGCAGTACTTC
CASSQDRTSGPYEQYF
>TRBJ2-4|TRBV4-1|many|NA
TGCGCCAGCAGGCCCAGGGACAAAAACATTCAGTACTTC
CASRPRDKNIQYF
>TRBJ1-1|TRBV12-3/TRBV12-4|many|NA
TGTGCCAGCAGTTTTGGACCGCTGAACACTGAAGCTTTCTTT
CASSFGPLNTEAFF
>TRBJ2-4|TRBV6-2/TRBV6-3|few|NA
TGTGCCAGCAGTTATGGGCCTCGAGGGAGGACAATTGGGGACATTCAGTACTTC
CASSYGPRGRTIGDIQYF
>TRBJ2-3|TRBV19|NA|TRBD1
TGTGCCAGTAGTATACGGGACAGGAACACAGATACGCAGTATTTT
CASSIRDRNTDTQYF
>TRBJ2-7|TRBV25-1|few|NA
TGTGCCAGCAGTGACGGGACACCATCCTCCTACGAGCAGTACTTC
CASSDGTPSSYEQYF
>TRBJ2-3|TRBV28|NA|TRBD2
TGTGCCAGCATGACGGGAGGGGGAGATACGCAGTATTTT
CASMTGGGDTQYF
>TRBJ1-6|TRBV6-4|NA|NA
TGTGCCAGCAGTTTTGCCGGGATGGGTGATTCACCCCCCCACTTT
CASSFAGMGDSPPHF
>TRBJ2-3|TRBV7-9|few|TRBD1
TGTGCCAGCAGCCTTCCTCCGGGACAGCCTACAGATACGCAGTATTTT
CASSLPPGQPTDTQYF
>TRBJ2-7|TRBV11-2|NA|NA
TGTGCCAGCAGCTCCCTCGGGAAGTACTACGAGCAGTACTTC
CASSSLGKYYEQYF
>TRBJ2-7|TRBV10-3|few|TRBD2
TGTGCCATCATCGGCCTAGCGGGGCTCTACGAGCAGTACTTC
CAIIGLAGLYEQYF
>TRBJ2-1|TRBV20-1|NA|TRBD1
TGCAGCGAGGACAGGGGCTCCTACAATGAGCAGTTCTTC
CSEDRGSYNEQFF
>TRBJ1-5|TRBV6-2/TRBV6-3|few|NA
TGTGCCAGCAGGCTTCGGGGGGCGAGGGGCAATCAGCCCCAGCATTTT
CASRLRGARGNQPQHF
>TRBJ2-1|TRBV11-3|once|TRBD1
TGTGCCAGCAGCCTTACGCCGGGACAGGGGGCTAACAATGAGCAGTTCTTC
CASSLTPGQGANNEQFF